This T cell receptor beta chain was retrieved from a study of radiotherapy plus CTLA-4 blockade in lung cancer. Regarding the study as a whole: Alongside interferon-beta, early blood T cell clone dynamics were reportedly the best predictor of response.

Sequenced by immunoSEQ multiplex PCR; TCRdb stores in-frame clones only, minus some. Here the sample spans fewer than 100,000 clones, 78% being singletons. This clone was seen once. Its antigen is not identified. V was clipped by 3 bases and J by 3 bases; unmatched bases: 9. Germline V gene data show CDR1 as LNHNV and CDR2 as YYDKDF (reference sequence). This CDR3 is 17 amino acids long. The receptor was isolated from a human donor with non-small cell lung cancer whose response to radiotherapy plus ipilimumab could not be evaluated. Some clones in this sample may be carry-over from other donors' samples. V usage is TRBV15 and J usage is TRBJ1-4, with 8 bases fitting TRBD1. Specimen: peripheral blood, collected from a patient treated with radiotherapy plus ipilimumab. This CDR3 reads CATSSGQGYRANEKLFF. The CDR3 nucleotides read TGTGCCACCAGCAGCGGACAGGGCTATCGGGCTAATGAAAAACTGTTTTTT.